This TCR beta chain was recorded in a study of blood T cells in healthy people across ages. The sample, 7.5 to 10 milliliters of peripheral blood, was drawn from each donor. The authors ran a second PCR of 7 to 11 cycles using a sample-barcoded 5' primer and a J-beta primer mix. TCRdb recomputed calls from the 5' RACE reads with MiXCR, one row per CDR3 protein. The top ten hold 15% to 19% of the sample, which has hundreds of thousands of distinct CDR3 sequences, about 30% seen once. V dropped 3 bases and J dropped 2; count of bases not matched to a gene: 2. The germline V gene has CDR1 SGHVS and CDR2 FQNEAQ. This CDR3 is built from 16 residues. Many counts were recorded for this clonotype.

The V and J genes are TRBV7-8 and TRBJ2-6, with TRBD1 matching over 9 bases. Sample: blood. The receptor was derived from a woman aged 80 or over in good health. The chain's CDR3 is CASSFTGGPGANVLTF. The CDR3 bases are TGTGCCAGCAGCTTTACAGGGGGCCCTGGGGCCAACGTCCTGACTTTC.